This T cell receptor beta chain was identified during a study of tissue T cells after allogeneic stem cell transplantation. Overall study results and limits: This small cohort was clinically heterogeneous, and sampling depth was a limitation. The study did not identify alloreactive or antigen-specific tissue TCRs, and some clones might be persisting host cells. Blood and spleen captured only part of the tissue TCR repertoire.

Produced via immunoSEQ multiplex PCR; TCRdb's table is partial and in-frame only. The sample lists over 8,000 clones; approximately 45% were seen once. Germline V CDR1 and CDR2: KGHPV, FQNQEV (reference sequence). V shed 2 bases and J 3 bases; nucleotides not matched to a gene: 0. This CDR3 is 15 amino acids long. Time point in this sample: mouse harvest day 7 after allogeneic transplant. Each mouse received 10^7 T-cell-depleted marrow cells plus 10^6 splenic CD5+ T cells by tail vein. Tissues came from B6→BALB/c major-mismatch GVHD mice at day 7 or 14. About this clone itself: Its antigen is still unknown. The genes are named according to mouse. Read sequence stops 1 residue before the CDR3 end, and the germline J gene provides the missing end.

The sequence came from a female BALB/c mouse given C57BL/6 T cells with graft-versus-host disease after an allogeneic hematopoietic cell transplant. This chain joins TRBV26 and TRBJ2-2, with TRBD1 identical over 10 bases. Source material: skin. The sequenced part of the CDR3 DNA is TGTGCCAGCAGTCTGGGGACAGGGGACACCGGGCAGCTCTAC. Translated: CASSLGTGDTGQLY. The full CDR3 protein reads CASSLGTGDTGQLYF.